This T cell receptor beta chain was identified in a study of PD-1 blockade in classical Hodgkin lymphoma. Study-level findings and limits: By C4D1, diversity of CD4+ TCRs had risen significantly, whereas that of CD8+ TCRs had not. Reports described newly diagnosed patients as having lower baseline TCR diversity than healthy donors. The origin of the repertoire differences remains undefined, with disease activity or prior therapy as possible causes.

Some clones are missing from TCRdb's copy, which holds only in-frame ones; the method was immunoSEQ multiplex PCR. Here the sample spans over 20,000 clones, less than 75% being singletons. V was trimmed by 2 bases and J by 3 bases, leaving 9 bases between them. This CDR3 contains 14 residues. CDR1 and CDR2 from the germline V gene are SGHTA and FQGTGA. Time point indicated: cycle 4 day 1 (C4D1), after more than five weeks of nivolumab. With no exception, relapse followed autologous stem cell transplantation in all patients, and brentuximab vedotin exposure varied. Complete response, partial response or progressive disease constituted the best responses recorded. In this sample, this clone turned up once. Antigen unknown.

The sample consisted of peripheral blood mononuclear cells (PBMCs), taken before the fourth cycle of nivolumab. This chain uses TRBV7-3 with TRBJ2-3, with D unresolved. This clonotype was obtained from a human donor with classical Hodgkin lymphoma. The DNA of the CDR3 is TGTGCCAGCAGCTTAGGCATGGGTACAGATACGCAGTATTTT. This gives the protein CASSLGMGTDTQYF.